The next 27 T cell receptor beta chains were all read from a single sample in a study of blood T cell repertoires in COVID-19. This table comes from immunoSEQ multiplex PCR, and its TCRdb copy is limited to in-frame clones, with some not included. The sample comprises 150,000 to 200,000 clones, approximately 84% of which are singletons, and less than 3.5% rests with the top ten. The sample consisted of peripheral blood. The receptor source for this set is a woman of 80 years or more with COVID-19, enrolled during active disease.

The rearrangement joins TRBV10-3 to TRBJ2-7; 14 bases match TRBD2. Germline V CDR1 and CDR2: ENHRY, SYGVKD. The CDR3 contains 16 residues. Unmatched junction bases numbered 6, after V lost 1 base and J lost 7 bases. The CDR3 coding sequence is TGTGCCATCAGTGAGTTTGGACTAGCGGGAGGAGGTGAGCAGTACTTC. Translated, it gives CAISEFGLAGGGEQYF.

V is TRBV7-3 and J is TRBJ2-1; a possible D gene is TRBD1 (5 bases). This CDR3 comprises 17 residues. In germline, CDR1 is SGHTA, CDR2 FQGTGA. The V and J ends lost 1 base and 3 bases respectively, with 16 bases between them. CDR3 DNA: TGTGCCAGCAGCTTAAGGGCGATTGGGCAGGGCTACAATGAGCAGTTCTTC. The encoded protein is CASSLRAIGQGYNEQFF.

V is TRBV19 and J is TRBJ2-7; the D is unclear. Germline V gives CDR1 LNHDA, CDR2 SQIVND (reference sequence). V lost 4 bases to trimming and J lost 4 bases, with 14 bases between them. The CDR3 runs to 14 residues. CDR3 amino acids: CASSKSPFVYEQYF. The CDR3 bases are TGTGCCAGTAGTAAGAGTCCGTTTGTTTACGAGCAGTACTTC.

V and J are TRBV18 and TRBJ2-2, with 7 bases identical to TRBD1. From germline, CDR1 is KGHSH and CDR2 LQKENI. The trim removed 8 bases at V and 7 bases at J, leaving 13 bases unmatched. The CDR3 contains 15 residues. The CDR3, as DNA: TGTGCCAGCCGAGACAGGGAAGTGTATTTCGGGGAGCTGTTTTTT. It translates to CASRDREVYFGELFF.

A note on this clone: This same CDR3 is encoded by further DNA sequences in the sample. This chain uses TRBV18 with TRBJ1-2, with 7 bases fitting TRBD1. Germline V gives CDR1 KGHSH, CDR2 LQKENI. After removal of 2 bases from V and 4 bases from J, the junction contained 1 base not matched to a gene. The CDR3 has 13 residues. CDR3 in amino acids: CASSPGTVYGYTF. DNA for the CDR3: TGTGCCAGCTCACCAGGGACAGTCTATGGCTACACCTTC.

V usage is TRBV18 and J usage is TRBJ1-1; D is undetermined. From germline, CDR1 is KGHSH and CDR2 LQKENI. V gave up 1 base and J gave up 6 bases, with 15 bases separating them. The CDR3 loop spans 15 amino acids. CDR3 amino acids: CASSPRDRGTPEAFF. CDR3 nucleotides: TGTGCCAGCTCACCACGAGACCGGGGAACCCCTGAAGCTTTCTTT. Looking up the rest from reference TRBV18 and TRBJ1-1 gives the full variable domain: NAGVMQNPRHLVRRRGQEARLRCSPMKGHSHVYWYRQLPEEGLKFMVYLQKENIIDESGMPKERFSAEFPKEGPSILRIQQVVRGDSAAYFCASSPRDRGTPEAFFGQGTRLTVV.

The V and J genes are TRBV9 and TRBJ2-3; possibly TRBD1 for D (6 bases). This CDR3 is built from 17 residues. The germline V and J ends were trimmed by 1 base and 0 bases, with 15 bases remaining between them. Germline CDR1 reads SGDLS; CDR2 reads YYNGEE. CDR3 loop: CASSVRQVSTSTDTQYF. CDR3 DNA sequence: TGTGCCAGCAGCGTAAGACAGGTGTCAACTAGCACAGATACGCAGTATTTT.

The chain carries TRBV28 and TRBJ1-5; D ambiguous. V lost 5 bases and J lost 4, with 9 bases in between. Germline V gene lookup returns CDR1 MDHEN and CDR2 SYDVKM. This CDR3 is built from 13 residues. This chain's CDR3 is CASSPHSNQPQHF. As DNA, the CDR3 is TGTGCCAGCAGTCCACACAGTAATCAGCCCCAGCATTTT. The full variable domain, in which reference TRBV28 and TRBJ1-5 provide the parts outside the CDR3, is DVKVTQSSRYLVKRTGEKVFLECVQDMDHENMFWYRQDPGLGLRLIYFSYDVKMKEKGDIPEGYSVSREKKERFSLILESASTNQTSMYLCASSPHSNQPQHFGDGTRLSIL.

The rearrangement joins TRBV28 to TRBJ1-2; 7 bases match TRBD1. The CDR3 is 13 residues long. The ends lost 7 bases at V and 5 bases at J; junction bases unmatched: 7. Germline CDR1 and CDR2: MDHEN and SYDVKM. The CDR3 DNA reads TGTGCCAGCACTGACAGGGTGAGGTATGGCTACACCTTC. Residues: CASTDRVRYGYTF.

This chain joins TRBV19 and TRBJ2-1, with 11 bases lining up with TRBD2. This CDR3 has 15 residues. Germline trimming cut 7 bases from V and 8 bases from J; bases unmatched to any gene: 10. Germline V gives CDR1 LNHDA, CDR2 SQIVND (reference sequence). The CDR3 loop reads CASIRLAGLRDEQFF. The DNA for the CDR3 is TGTGCCAGTATCCGACTAGCGGGGCTCAGGGATGAGCAGTTCTTC.

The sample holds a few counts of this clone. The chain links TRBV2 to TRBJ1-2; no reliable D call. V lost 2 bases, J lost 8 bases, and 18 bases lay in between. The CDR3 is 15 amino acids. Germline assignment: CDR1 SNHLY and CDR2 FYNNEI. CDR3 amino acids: CASSEFQADLGGYTF. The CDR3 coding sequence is TGTGCCAGCAGTGAATTCCAAGCAGACCTGGGCGGCTACACCTTC.

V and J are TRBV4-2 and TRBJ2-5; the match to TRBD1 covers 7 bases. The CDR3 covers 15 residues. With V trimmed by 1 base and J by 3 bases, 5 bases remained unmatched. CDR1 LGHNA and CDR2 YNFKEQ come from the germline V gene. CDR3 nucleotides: TGTGCCAGCAGCCAAGGAAGGGGACAGAAAGAGACCCAGTACTTC. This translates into CASSQGRGQKETQYF.

DNA of the CDR3: TGTGCCAGTAGTATAGTGGGACAGGGGCTGGGGCAGCCCCAGCATTTT. It specifies CASSIVGQGLGQPQHF. The gene calls are TRBV19 and TRBJ1-5; 10 nucleotides line up with TRBD1. CDR3 size: 16 residues. Germline CDR1 LNHDA, CDR2 SQIVND (reference sequence). V lost 1 base and J lost 7; bases outside the gene matches: 7.

The CDR3 is CASSYASDYEQYF. DNA for the CDR3: TGTGCCAGCAGTTACGCTAGCGACTACGAGCAGTACTTC. The chain links TRBV6-2 or TRBV6-3 to TRBJ2-7, with a weak D call TRBD2 (6 bases). Germline V lookup: CDR1 MNHEY, CDR2 SVGEGT. Between the trimmed V and J ends, which lost 2 bases and 3 bases, there was a span of 8 bases. The CDR3 totals 13 residues.

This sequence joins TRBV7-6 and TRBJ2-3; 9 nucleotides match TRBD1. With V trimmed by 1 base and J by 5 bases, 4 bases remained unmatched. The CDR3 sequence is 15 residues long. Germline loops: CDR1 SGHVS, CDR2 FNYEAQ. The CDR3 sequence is CASSLGQGGQDTQYF. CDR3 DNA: TGTGCCAGCAGCTTAGGACAGGGGGGTCAAGATACGCAGTATTTT.

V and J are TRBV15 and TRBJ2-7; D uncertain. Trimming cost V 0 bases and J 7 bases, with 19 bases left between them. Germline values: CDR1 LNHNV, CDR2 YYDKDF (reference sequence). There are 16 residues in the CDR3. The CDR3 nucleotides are TGTGCCACCAGCAGAGAAGGTGGCGGCCCCAGAGGAGAGCAGTACTTC. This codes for CATSREGGGPRGEQYF.

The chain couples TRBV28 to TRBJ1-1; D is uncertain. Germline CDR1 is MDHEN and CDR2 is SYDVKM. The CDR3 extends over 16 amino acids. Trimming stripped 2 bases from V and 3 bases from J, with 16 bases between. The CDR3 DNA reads TGTGCCAGCAGTTTACTTAGCGGGATTGGGGACACTGAAGCTTTCTTT. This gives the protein CASSLLSGIGDTEAFF.

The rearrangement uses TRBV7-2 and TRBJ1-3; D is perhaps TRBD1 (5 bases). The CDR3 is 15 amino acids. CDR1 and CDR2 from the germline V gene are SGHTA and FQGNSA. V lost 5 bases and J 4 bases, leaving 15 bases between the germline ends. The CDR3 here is CASSPTRGSGNTIYF. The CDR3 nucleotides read TGTGCCAGCAGCCCCACTCGGGGGTCAGGAAACACCATATATTTT.

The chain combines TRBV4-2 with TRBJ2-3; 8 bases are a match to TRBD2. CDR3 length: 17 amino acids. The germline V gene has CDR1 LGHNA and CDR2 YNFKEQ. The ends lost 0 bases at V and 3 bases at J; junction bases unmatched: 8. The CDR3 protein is CASSQDRGLERTDTQYF. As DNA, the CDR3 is TGTGCCAGCAGCCAAGATCGGGGACTAGAAAGGACAGATACGCAGTATTTT.

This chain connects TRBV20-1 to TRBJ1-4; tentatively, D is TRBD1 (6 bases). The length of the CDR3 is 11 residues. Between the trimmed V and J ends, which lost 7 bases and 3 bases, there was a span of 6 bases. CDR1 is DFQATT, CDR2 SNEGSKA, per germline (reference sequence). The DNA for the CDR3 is TGCAGTGGGACAGCTAATGAAAAACTGTTTTTT. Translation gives CSGTANEKLFF.

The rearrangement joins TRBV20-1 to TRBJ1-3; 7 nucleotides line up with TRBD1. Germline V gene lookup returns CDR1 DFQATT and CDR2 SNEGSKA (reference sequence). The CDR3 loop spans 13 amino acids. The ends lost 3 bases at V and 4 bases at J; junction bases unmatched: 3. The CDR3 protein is CSASFRGGNTIYF. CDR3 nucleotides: TGCAGTGCTAGTTTCAGGGGGGGAAACACCATATATTTT.

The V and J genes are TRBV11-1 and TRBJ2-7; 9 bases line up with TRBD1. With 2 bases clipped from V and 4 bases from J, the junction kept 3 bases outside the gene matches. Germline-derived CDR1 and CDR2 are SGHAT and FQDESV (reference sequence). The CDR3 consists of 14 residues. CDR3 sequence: CASSLTGGGYEQYF. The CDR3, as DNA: TGTGCCAGCAGCTTAACAGGGGGCGGATACGAGCAGTACTTC.

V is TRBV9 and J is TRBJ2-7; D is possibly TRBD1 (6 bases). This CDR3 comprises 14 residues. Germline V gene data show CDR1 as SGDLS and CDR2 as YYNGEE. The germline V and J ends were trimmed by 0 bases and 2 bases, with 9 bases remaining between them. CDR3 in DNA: TGTGCCAGCAGCGTAGACCCAGGGGCCTACGAGCAGTACTTC. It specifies CASSVDPGAYEQYF.

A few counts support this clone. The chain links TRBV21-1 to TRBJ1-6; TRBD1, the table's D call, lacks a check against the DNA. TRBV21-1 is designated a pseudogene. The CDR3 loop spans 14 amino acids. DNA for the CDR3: TGTGCCATCCAGGGATCTTGGAATAATTCACCCCTCCACTTT. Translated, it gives CAIQGSWNNSPLHF.

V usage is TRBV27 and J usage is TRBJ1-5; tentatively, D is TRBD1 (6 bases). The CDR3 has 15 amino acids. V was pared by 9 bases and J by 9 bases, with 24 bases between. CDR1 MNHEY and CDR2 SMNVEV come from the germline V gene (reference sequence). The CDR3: CASKNGAGAPGPQHF. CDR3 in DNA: TGTGCCAGTAAAAACGGAGCGGGGGCCCCAGGGCCCCAGCATTTT.

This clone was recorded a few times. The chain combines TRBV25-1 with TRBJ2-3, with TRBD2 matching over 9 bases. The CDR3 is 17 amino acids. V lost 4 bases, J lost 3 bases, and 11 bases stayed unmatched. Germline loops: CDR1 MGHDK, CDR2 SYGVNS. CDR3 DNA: TGTGCCAGCAGTGCCCTCATGGGGGCGGGAGGGACAGATACGCAGTATTTT. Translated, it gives CASSALMGAGGTDTQYF.

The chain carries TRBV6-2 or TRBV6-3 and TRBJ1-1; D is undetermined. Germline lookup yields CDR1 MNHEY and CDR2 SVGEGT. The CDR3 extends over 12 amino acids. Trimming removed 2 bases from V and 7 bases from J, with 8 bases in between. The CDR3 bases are TGTGCCAGCAGTTACGGTTGGAGTGAAGCTTTCTTT. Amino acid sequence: CASSYGWSEAFF.